Reported below is one TCR beta chain. The antigen remains unidentified. This entry is derived from a study of vaccination effects on CD4 cells after COVID-19. Study as a whole: Each well held approximately 1.8 million PBMC cultured with roughly 9.7 ug/ml peptides and 10 IU/ml IL-2.

Subsequent to less than eleven days of culture, CD4+ T cells were isolated. The participants, recipients of two vaccine doses, got either BNT162b2 or mRNA-1273. None of the vaccinated had previously contracted SARS-CoV-2, and their nucleocapsid antibodies tested negative. Both day 3 and day 7 saw half the medium replaced with IL-2 medium. This CDR3 has 15 amino acids. V was clipped by 5 bases and J by 1 base; unmatched bases: 6. CDR1 and CDR2 from the germline V gene are SEHNR and FQNEAQ (reference sequence). Clones were sequenced by immunoSEQ multiplex PCR, and TCRdb holds only the in-frame ones, with some missing. The sample carries about 66,000 clones, 70% to 80% recorded once. Study results and limitations: A shortage of convalescent patients and an absence of early post-infection timepoints characterized the study.

The clonotype originates from a human donor who received a COVID-19 vaccine. The chain combines TRBV7-9 with TRBJ1-2; TRBD1 aligns across 8 bases. The sequenced sample was CD4+ T cells from PBMCs cultured without peptide, obtained after COVID-19 vaccination. The CDR3 region has the DNA TGTGCCAGCAGCGTTGGGACAGGAGTTAACTATGGCTACACCTTC. Encoded protein: CASSVGTGVNYGYTF.